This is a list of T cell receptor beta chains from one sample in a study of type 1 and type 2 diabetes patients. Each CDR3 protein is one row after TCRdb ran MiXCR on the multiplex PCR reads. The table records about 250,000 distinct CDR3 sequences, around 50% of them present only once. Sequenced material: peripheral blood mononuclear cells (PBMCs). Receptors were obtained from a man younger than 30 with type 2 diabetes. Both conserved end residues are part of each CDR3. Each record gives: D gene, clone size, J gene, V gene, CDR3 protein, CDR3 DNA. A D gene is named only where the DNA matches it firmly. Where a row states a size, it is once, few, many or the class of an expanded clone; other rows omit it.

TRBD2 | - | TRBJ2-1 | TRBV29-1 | CSARGLGWGSSYNEQFF | TGCAGCGCAAGAGGACTAGGCTGGGGCAGCTCCTACAATGAGCAGTTCTTC
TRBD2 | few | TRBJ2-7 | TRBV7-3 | CASSLITGGSIYF | TGTGCCAGCAGCTTAATTACGGGCGGGAGTATTTACTTC
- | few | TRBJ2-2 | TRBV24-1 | CATSDLPPQTGELFF | TGTGCCACCAGTGATCTACCACCTCAGACCGGGGAGCTGTTTTTT
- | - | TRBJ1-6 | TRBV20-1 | CSARNGTSPLHF | TGCAGTGCTAGAAACGGGACTTCACCCCTCCACTTT
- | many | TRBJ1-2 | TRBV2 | CASSEAYVGRDYGYTF | TGTGCCAGCAGTGAAGCTTACGTCGGCAGGGACTATGGCTACACCTTC
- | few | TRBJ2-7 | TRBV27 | CASSLSVTYEQYF | TGTGCCAGCAGTTTATCAGTTACCTACGAGCAGTACTTC
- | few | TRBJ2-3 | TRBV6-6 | CASSPPRPGPNTQYF | TGTGCCAGCAGCCCCCCCCGACCGGGGCCGAATACGCAGTATTTT
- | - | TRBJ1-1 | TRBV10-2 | CASSLVVGTEAFF | TGCGCCAGCAGCTTGGTGGTAGGGACTGAAGCTTTCTTT
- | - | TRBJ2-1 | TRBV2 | CASSEEAGGKNEQFF | TGTGCCAGCAGTGAAGAGGCAGGGGGGAAGAATGAGCAGTTCTTC
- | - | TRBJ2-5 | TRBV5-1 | CASSVEYVWEDSARETQYF | TGTGCCAGCAGCGTAGAGTACGTTTGGGAGGACTCTGCGCGAGAGACCCAGTACTTC
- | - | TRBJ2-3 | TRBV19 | CASSILLRTDTQYF | TGTGCCAGTAGTATTTTATTGAGGACAGATACGCAGTATTTT
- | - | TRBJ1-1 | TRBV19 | CAVHGGGTEAFF | TGTGCCGTCCACGGGGGGGGCACTGAAGCTTTCTTT
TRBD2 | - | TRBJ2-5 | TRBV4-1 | CASSQDHGPGRGGLFETQYF | TGCGCCAGCAGCCAAGATCATGGCCCGGGGCGCGGGGGGTTATTCGAGACCCAGTACTTC
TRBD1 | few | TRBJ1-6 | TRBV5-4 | CASSYRDRVSSPLHF | TGTGCCAGCAGCTACCGGGACAGGGTTAGTTCACCCCTCCACTTT
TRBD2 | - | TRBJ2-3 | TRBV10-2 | CASKTSGGGTDTQYF | TGCGCCAGCAAGACTAGCGGGGGGGGCACAGATACGCAGTATTTT
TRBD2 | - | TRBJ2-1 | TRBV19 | CASNTLAGGLGEQFF | TGTGCCAGTAACACACTAGCGGGAGGCCTCGGTGAGCAGTTCTTC
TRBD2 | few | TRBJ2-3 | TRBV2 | CARRVSGAGTDTQYF | TGTGCCAGGAGGGTTAGCGGGGCCGGCACAGATACGCAGTATTTT
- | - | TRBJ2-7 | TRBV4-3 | CASSRGLPGHSYEQYF | TGCGCCAGCAGCCGAGGGCTGCCGGGACATAGCTACGAGCAGTACTTC
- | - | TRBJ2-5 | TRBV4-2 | CASSQEVGGQETQYF | TGTGCCAGCAGCCAAGAGGTCGGCGGTCAAGAGACCCAGTACTTC
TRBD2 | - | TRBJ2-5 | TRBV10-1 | CASSERLAETQYF | TGCGCCAGCAGTGAGAGACTAGCGGAAACTCAGTACTTC
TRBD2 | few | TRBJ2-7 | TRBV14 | CASSQKVWGATSGSYEQYF | TGTGCCAGCAGCCAAAAAGTGTGGGGGGCAACTAGCGGCTCCTACGAGCAGTACTTC
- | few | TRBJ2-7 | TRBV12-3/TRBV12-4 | CASSLVSYEQYF | TGTGCCAGCAGTTTAGTCTCCTACGAGCAGTACTTC
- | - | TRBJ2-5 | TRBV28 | CASSRNRVRRTQYF | TGTGCCAGCAGTCGTAACAGGGTTAGAAGGACCCAGTACTTC
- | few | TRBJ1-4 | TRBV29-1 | CSVQGPATNEKLFF | TGCAGCGTACAGGGTCCTGCAACTAATGAAAAACTGTTTTTT
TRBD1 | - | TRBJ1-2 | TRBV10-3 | CAISESGTGGRGYTF | TGTGCCATCAGTGAGTCTGGGACAGGGGGCCGGGGCTACACCTTC
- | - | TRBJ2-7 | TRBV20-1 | CSARYSSYEQYF | TGCAGTGCTAGATACAGCTCCTACGAGCAGTACTTC
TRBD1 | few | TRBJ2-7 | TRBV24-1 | CATSERGQGGHEQYF | TGTGCCACCAGTGAACGAGGACAGGGGGGTCACGAGCAGTACTTC
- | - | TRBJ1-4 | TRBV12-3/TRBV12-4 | CASRRQKGGEKLFF | TGTGCCAGCAGGAGACAAAAAGGGGGTGAAAAACTGTTTTTT
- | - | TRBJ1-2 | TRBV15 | CATSETRRNYGYTF | TGTGCCACCAGCGAGACACGGCGTAACTATGGCTACACCTTC
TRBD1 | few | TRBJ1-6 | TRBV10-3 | CAISESGRGQNNSPLHF | TGTGCCATCAGTGAGTCGGGTAGGGGGCAAAATAATTCACCCCTCCACTTT
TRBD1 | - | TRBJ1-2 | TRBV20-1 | CSARPRGQIYGYTF | TGCAGTGCTAGACCCCGGGGACAGATCTATGGCTACACCTTC
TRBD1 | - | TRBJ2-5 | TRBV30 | CASSIGGQGGETQYF | TGTGCCAGTAGTATAGGGGGACAGGGTGGAGAGACCCAGTACTTC
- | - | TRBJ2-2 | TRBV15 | CATSITGIAGELFF | TGTGCCACCAGCATAACAGGGATAGCCGGGGAGCTGTTTTTT
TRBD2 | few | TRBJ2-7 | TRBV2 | CASSGGLAGDLYEQYF | TGTGCCAGCAGTGGAGGACTAGCGGGGGATCTCTACGAGCAGTACTTC
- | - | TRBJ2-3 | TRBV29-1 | CSAGTSLYTQYF | TGCAGCGCAGGGACTTCTCTATATACGCAGTATTTT
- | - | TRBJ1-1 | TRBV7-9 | CASSSPRGRTEAFF | TGTGCCAGCAGCTCCCCGAGAGGCCGGACTGAAGCTTTCTTT
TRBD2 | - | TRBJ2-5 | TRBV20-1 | CSARTSGRAVETQYF | TGCAGTGCTAGAACTAGCGGGAGGGCTGTGGAGACCCAGTACTTC
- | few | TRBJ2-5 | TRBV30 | CAWSVRTPVRKTQYF | TGTGCCTGGAGTGTAAGGACTCCGGTAAGGAAGACCCAGTACTTC
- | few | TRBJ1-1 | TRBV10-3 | CATWRGALGAEAFF | TGTGCCACGTGGAGAGGGGCCCTAGGCGCTGAAGCTTTCTTT
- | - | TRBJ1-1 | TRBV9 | CASSDALGPAFF | TGTGCCAGCAGCGACGCCCTGGGACCCGCTTTCTTT
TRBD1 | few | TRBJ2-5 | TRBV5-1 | CASSSSIGTGRETQYF | TGCGCCAGCAGCTCCTCCATAGGGACAGGGAGGGAGACCCAGTACTTC
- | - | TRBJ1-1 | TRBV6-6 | CASSYWGYGTEAFF | TGTGCCAGCAGTTACTGGGGGTATGGCACTGAAGCTTTCTTT